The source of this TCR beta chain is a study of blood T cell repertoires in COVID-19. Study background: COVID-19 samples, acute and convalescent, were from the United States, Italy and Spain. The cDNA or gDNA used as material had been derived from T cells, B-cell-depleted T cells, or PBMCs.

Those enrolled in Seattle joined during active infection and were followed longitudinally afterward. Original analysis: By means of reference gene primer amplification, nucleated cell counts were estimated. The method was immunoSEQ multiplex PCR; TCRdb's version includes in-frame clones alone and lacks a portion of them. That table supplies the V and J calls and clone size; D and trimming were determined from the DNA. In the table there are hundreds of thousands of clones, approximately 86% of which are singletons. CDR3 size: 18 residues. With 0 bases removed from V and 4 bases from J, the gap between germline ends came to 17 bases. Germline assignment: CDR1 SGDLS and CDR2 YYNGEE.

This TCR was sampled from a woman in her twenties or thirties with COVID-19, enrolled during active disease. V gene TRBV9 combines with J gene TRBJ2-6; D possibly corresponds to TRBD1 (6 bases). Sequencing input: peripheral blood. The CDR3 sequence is CASSVGDTGLMGANVLTF. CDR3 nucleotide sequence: TGTGCCAGCAGCGTAGGGGACACGGGGTTGATGGGGGCCAACGTCCTGACTTTC.